This TCR beta chain derives from a study of CD8+ T cells in alopecia areata. Overall study: Treated patients swallowed 5 to 10 mg of oral tofacitinib twice daily.

This clone was seen a few times. cDNA reverse transcribed from extracted RNA served as the sequencing template. Assay: immunoSEQ multiplex PCR; the TCRdb copy retains only in-frame clones and omits some. The sample records some 130,000 clones, about 50% being singletons. This CDR3 has 16 residues. Germline CDR1 is SGHTA and CDR2 is FQGNSA. V lost 5 bases to trimming and J lost 1 base; unmatched junction nucleotides: 9. The source material was CD8+ T cells sorted from blood, sampled at week 0. The chain recombines TRBV7-2 with TRBJ2-7; 9 bases match TRBD1. The source is a human donor with alopecia areata. The CDR3 protein is CASSLYEGQGSYEQYF. DNA of the CDR3: TGTGCCAGCAGCCTTTATGAAGGACAGGGGTCCTACGAGCAGTACTTC.